Shown below are 8 T cell receptor beta chains from a single sample sequenced in a study of T cell responses to AZD1222 COVID-19 vaccine. TCRdb's copy holds only in-frame clones and misses some; the assay was immunoSEQ multiplex PCR. Of roughly 170,000 clones listed, over 80% are singletons. Sequencing used peripheral blood, obtained on day 0 of AZD1222 vaccination. Source of these receptors: an adult in good health.

This chain connects TRBV5-6 to TRBJ1-1; D unclear. The germline V and J ends were trimmed by 5 bases and 3 bases, with 17 bases remaining between them. The CDR3 runs to 15 residues. In germline, CDR1 is SGHDT, CDR2 YYEEEE. CDR3 sequence (DNA): TGTGCCAGCAGGCTTACCCCCGGTAGAGACACTGAAGCTTTCTTT. Residues: CASRLTPGRDTEAFF.

The chain combines TRBV27 with TRBJ1-5; possibly TRBD1 for D (5 bases). The CDR3 has 15 amino acids. V was cut by 2 bases and J by 9 bases, with 17 bases left in between. Germline V gene data show CDR1 as MNHEY and CDR2 as SMNVEV (reference sequence). The chain's CDR3 is CASSLIGTGRTPQHF. The CDR3 coding sequence is TGTGCCAGCAGTTTAATCGGGACGGGACGTACGCCCCAGCATTTT.

The V gene is TRBV15, the J gene TRBJ1-1, with D hard to call. CDR1 LNHNV and CDR2 YYDKDF come from the germline V gene (reference sequence). Trimming stripped 0 bases from V and 4 bases from J, with 9 bases between. CDR3 length equals 14 residues. The CDR3 reads CATSRDFHGTEAFF. The CDR3 DNA sequence: TGTGCCACCAGCAGAGATTTCCACGGCACTGAAGCTTTCTTT.

This clone was found once. The gene calls are TRBV6-5 and TRBJ1-1, with D unresolved. The CDR3 is 13 amino acids. Germline V gene sequence: CDR1 MNHEY, CDR2 SVGAGI. Trimming took off 7 bases at V and 1 base at J, with 10 bases between the two ends. CDR3 DNA: TGTGCCAGCACTGGTCGGAGGAACACTGAAGCTTTCTTT. The encoded protein is CASTGRRNTEAFF.

The chain is built from TRBV5-1 and TRBJ2-3, with TRBD1 matching over 10 bases. This CDR3 contains 16 residues. V shed 4 bases and J 2 bases; nucleotides not matched to a gene: 7. Germline V gene data show CDR1 as SGHRS and CDR2 as YFSETQ. In DNA, the CDR3 is TGCGCCAGCAGCCCCAGGACAGGGGGAGACACAGATACGCAGTATTTT. Amino acid sequence: CASSPRTGGDTDTQYF.

The chain couples TRBV6-2 or TRBV6-3 to TRBJ2-6; D unclear. Deletions cut 5 bases from V and 5 bases from J, with 13 bases between. This CDR3 contains 15 residues. Germline V gene sequence: CDR1 MNHEY, CDR2 SVGEGT. As DNA, the CDR3 is TGTGCCAGCAGTGACGGCCTATTAAGGGCCAACGTCCTGACTTTC. Protein: CASSDGLLRANVLTF.

This chain uses TRBV28 with TRBJ1-2; maybe TRBD1 (5 bases). The CDR3 contains 12 residues. The ends were cut back, 8 bases at V and 7 bases at J, with 14 bases in the middle. The V gene's germline CDR1 is MDHEN and CDR2 SYDVKM. The CDR3 sequence: CASLPGRGGYTF. In DNA, the CDR3 is TGTGCCAGCTTGCCGGGGCGGGGTGGCTACACCTTC.

The CDR3: CASSPTSSGRVYEQYF. The CDR3 coding sequence is TGCGCCAGCAGCCCGACTTCTAGCGGGAGGGTTTACGAGCAGTACTTC. The chain couples TRBV4-1 to TRBJ2-7, with 12 nucleotides matching TRBD2. The CDR3 runs 16 residues. From germline, CDR1 is MGHRA and CDR2 YSYEKL. J was trimmed by 4 bases and V by 4 bases; bases with no gene match: 8.